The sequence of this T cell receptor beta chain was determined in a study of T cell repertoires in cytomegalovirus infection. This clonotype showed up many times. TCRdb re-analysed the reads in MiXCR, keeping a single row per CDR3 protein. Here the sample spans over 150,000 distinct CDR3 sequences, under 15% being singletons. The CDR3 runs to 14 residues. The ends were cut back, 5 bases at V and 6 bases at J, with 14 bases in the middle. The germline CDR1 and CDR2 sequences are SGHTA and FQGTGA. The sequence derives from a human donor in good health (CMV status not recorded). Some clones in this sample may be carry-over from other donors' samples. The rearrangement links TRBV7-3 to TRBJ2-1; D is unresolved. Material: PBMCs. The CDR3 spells CASSPPGPGNEQFF. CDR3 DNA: TGTGCCAGCAGCCCCCCGGGCCCGGGCAATGAGCAGTTCTTC.